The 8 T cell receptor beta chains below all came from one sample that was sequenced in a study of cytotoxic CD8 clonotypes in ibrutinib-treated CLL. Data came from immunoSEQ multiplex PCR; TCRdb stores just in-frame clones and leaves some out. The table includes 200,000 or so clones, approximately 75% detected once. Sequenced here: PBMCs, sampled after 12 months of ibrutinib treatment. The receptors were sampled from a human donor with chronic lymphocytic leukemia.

CDR3 residues: CASSYRGQGVYEQYF. Written as DNA, the CDR3 is TGTGCCAGCAGTTACCGTGGTCAGGGGGTCTACGAGCAGTACTTC. The chain recombines TRBV6-5 with TRBJ2-7; 7 bases are a match to TRBD1. V trimming: 2 bases; J trimming: 3 bases; junction bases outside the gene matches: 7. This CDR3 contains 15 residues. Germline assignment: CDR1 MNHEY and CDR2 SVGAGI.

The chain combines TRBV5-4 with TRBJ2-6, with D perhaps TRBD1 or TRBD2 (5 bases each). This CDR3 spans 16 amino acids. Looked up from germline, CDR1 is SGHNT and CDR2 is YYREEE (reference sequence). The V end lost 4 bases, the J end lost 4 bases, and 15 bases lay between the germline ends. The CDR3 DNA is TGTGCCAGCAGCCCGAGCTGGGGGAAAGGGGCCAACGTCCTGACTTTC. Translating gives CASSPSWGKGANVLTF.

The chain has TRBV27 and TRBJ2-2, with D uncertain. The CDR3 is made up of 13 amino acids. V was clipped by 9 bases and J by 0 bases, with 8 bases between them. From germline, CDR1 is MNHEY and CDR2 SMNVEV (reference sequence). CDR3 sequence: CASAHTNTGELFF. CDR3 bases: TGTGCCAGTGCGCATACGAACACCGGGGAGCTGTTTTTT.

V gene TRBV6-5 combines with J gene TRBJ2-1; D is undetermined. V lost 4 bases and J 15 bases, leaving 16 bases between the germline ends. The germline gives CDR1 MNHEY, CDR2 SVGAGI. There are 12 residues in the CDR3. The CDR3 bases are TGTGCCAGCAGTTCCCCCTCCGGATTTCCGTTCTTC. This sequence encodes CASSSPSGFPFF.

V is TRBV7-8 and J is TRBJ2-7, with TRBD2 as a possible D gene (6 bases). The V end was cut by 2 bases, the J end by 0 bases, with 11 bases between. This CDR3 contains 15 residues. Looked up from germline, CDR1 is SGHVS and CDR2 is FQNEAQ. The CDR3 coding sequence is TGTGCCAGCAGCTTATATAGCGGTTTCTCCTACGAGCAGTACTTC. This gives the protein CASSLYSGFSYEQYF.

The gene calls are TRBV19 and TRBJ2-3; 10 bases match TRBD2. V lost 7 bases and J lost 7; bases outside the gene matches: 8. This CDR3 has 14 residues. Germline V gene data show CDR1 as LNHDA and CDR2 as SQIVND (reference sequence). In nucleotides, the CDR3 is TGTGCCAGTAATCGAGCGGGAGGGAGAAATACGCAGTATTTT. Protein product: CASNRAGGRNTQYF.

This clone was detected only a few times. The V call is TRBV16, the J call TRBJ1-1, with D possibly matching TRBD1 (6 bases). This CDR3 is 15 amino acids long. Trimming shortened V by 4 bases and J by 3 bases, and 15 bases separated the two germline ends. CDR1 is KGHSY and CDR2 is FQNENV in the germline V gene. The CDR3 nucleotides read TGTGCCAGCAGCCTCCCCGGGACAATGGACACTGAAGCTTTCTTT. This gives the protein CASSLPGTMDTEAFF.

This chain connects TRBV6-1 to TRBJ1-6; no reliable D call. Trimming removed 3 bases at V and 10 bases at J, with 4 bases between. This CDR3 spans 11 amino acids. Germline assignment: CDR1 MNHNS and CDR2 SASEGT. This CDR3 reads CASSEGSPLHF. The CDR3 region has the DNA TGTGCCAGCAGTGAGGGGTCACCCCTCCACTTT.